A single sample gave rise to the 32 T cell receptor beta chains below, sequenced in a study of cytomegalovirus exposure and HLA in healthy donors. It was with 60 Vbeta and 13 Jbeta primers that the PCR ran. Libraries were prepared by immunoSEQ multiplex PCR; TCRdb keeps only in-frame clonotypes and omits some of them. The top ten clones hold 2% to 2.5% of a sample with approximately 84,000 clones, roughly 74% of them seen once. The sequencing sample was made of PBMCs. Every receptor here comes from a man aged 35-49 years in good health and CMV-seronegative.

V is TRBV28 and J is TRBJ2-1; the match to TRBD2 covers 12 bases. CDR3 length: 16 residues. Germline V gene data show CDR1 as MDHEN and CDR2 as SYDVKM. The junction had 7 bases not matched to a gene; V was cut back by 3 bases and J by 7 bases. CDR3 in DNA: TGTGCCAGCAGTTTGGCCCTAGCGGGGGGGCCGAATGAGCAGTTCTTC. It encodes CASSLALAGGPNEQFF.

This clone occurred a few times. The chain uses TRBV29-1 and TRBJ1-5; weak D call: TRBD1 (6 bases). CDR3 length: 13 residues. Germline assignment: CDR1 SQVTM and CDR2 ANQGSEA. V was trimmed by 4 bases and J by 2 bases, leaving 9 bases between them. The CDR3 reads CSVARGGNQPQHF. CDR3 nucleotides: TGCAGCGTTGCCAGGGGCGGCAATCAGCCCCAGCATTTT.

This clone was found a few times. This chain joins TRBV30 and TRBJ2-1, with TRBD1 identical over 9 bases. Germline V CDR1 and CDR2: GTSNPN, SVGIG (reference sequence). The length of the CDR3 is 13 residues. Trimming took 4 bases from V and 9 from J; bases not matched to a gene: 7. CDR3 sequence: CAWTVQGAGEQFF. The CDR3 DNA reads as TGTGCCTGGACAGTACAGGGGGCGGGTGAGCAGTTCTTC.

This clone appeared once. The V and J genes are TRBV28 and TRBJ1-1, with D possibly being TRBD1 (6 bases). Looked up from germline, CDR1 is MDHEN and CDR2 is SYDVKM. V gave up 6 bases and J gave up 5 bases, with 28 bases separating them. The CDR3 length is 18 residues. CDR3 DNA sequence: TGTGCCAGCAGCCGTCCGGCGGGCAGGGGTAGGGCGGGTACTGAAGCTTTCTTT. This codes for CASSRPAGRGRAGTEAFF. Variable domain in full (rest from reference TRBV28 and TRBJ1-1): DVKVTQSSRYLVKRTGEKVFLECVQDMDHENMFWYRQDPGLGLRLIYFSYDVKMKEKGDIPEGYSVSREKKERFSLILESASTNQTSMYLCASSRPAGRGRAGTEAFFGQGTRLTVV.

This clone was detected only once. V usage is TRBV30 and J usage is TRBJ2-3; TRBD1 might be the D (5 bases). Trimming removed 4 bases from V and 3 bases from J, with 11 bases in between. CDR1 and CDR2 (germline): GTSNPN, SVGIG (reference sequence). The CDR3 is 13 residues long. The CDR3 sequence is CAWTAGRTDTQYF. The CDR3 region has the DNA TGTGCCTGGACGGCAGGGCGTACAGATACGCAGTATTTT.

The DNA for the CDR3 is TGTGCCAGCATTCCGGGGGACACAGATACGCAGTATTTT. It yields the protein CASIPGDTDTQYF. The chain employs TRBV2 and TRBJ2-3; tentatively, D is TRBD2 (6 bases). Germline CDR1 is SNHLY and CDR2 is FYNNEI. Trimming shortened V by 7 bases and J by 2 bases, and 10 bases separated the two germline ends. CDR3 size: 13 residues.

The genes are TRBV6-5 and TRBJ1-2; D gene uncertain. This CDR3 contains 12 residues. The V gene lost 5 bases and the J gene lost 7 bases, with 11 bases spanning the gap. Looked up from germline, CDR1 is MNHEY and CDR2 is SVGAGI. The CDR3 protein is CASSPPAGGYTF. CDR3 DNA: TGTGCCAGCAGTCCCCCCGCGGGTGGCTACACCTTC.

The chain is built from TRBV27 and TRBJ1-6; D gene uncertain. The germline CDR1 and CDR2 sequences are MNHEY and SMNVEV (reference sequence). The V end was cut by 0 bases, the J end by 13 bases, with 13 bases between. The CDR3 sequence is 14 residues long. This CDR3 is CASSLSGRVHPLHF. CDR3 bases: TGTGCCAGCAGTTTATCGGGGAGGGTTCACCCCCTCCACTTT.

The genes are TRBV4-1 and TRBJ2-1, with 11 bases that match TRBD2. The CDR3 is made up of 18 amino acids. Germline-derived CDR1 and CDR2 are MGHRA and YSYEKL. With V trimmed by 2 bases and J by 4 bases, 10 bases remained unmatched. CDR3 residues: CASSQLLIRTSGYNEQFF. The CDR3 bases are TGCGCCAGCAGCCAACTTCTCATCCGGACTAGCGGGTACAATGAGCAGTTCTTC.

This clone was recorded only once. The chain couples TRBV30 to TRBJ2-3, with 8 bases matching TRBD2. This CDR3 region has 16 residues. The germline V gene encodes CDR1 GTSNPN and CDR2 SVGIG (reference sequence). The V segment lost 4 bases and the J segment 0 bases; nucleotides outside the gene matches: 9. CDR3 sequence (DNA): TGTGCCTGGACCCGAGCTACTAGCGGCAGCACAGATACGCAGTATTTT. Residues: CAWTRATSGSTDTQYF.

The chain employs TRBV30 and TRBJ2-1; TRBD2 might be the D (5 bases). Germline values: CDR1 GTSNPN, CDR2 SVGIG (reference sequence). V was pared by 0 bases and J by 8 bases, with 5 bases between. The CDR3 is made up of 11 amino acids. CDR3 loop: CAWSVRDEQFF. The DNA for the CDR3 is TGTGCCTGGAGTGTGCGGGATGAGCAGTTCTTC.

The chain links TRBV11-3 to TRBJ1-1, with D uncertain. The germline CDR1 and CDR2 sequences are SGHNT and YENEEA. The CDR3 is made up of 13 amino acids. The V end was cut by 5 bases, the J end by 6 bases, with 13 bases between. The CDR3, as DNA: TGTGCCAGCAGCCGGGAGAGGTGGGCTGAAGCTTTCTTT. Its protein product is CASSRERWAEAFF.

The rearrangement links TRBV28 to TRBJ2-5, with 7 bases fitting TRBD1. Germline V gives CDR1 MDHEN, CDR2 SYDVKM. The CDR3 has 16 amino acids. V shed 6 bases, J shed 4 bases, and the junction held 14 bases outside the gene matches. CDR3 DNA: TGTGCCAGCAGCTCCATTGACAGGGCGCTGGGAGAGACCCAGTACTTC. Translation: CASSSIDRALGETQYF.

The chain combines TRBV28 with TRBJ2-6; no definite D call. The CDR3 runs 15 residues. The germline V and J ends were trimmed by 5 bases and 0 bases, with 8 bases remaining between them. The germline gives CDR1 MDHEN, CDR2 SYDVKM. The CDR3 sequence: CASSDTFSGANVLTF. The CDR3 region has the DNA TGTGCCAGCAGTGACACTTTCTCTGGGGCCAACGTCCTGACTTTC. Full variable domain (rest looked up from reference TRBV28 and TRBJ2-6): DVKVTQSSRYLVKRTGEKVFLECVQDMDHENMFWYRQDPGLGLRLIYFSYDVKMKEKGDIPEGYSVSREKKERFSLILESASTNQTSMYLCASSDTFSGANVLTFGAGSRLTVL.

The chain recombines TRBV30 with TRBJ1-2, with D possibly matching TRBD1 (6 bases). The CDR3 runs 14 residues. The V gene lost 6 bases and the J gene lost 3 bases, with 17 bases spanning the gap. CDR1 is GTSNPN and CDR2 is SVGIG in the germline V gene (reference sequence). CDR3 protein: CACFPGQSDYGYTF. The CDR3 nucleotides read TGTGCCTGCTTTCCGGGACAATCGGACTATGGCTACACCTTC.

The rearrangement joins TRBV5-1 to TRBJ2-1; 8 bases agree with TRBD2. CDR1 is SGHRS, CDR2 YFSETQ, per germline. This CDR3 comprises 16 residues. The junction had 9 bases not matched to a gene; V was cut back by 4 bases and J by 3 bases. In nucleotides, the CDR3 is TGCGCCAGCAGCACGGGTGGGAGCGGGAGCTACAATGAGCAGTTCTTC. This translates into CASSTGGSGSYNEQFF.

The V call is TRBV5-1, the J call TRBJ2-1; 8 nucleotides agree with TRBD2. V dropped 4 bases and J dropped 9; count of bases not matched to a gene: 12. Looked up from germline, CDR1 is SGHRS and CDR2 is YFSETQ. The CDR3 has 15 amino acids. The CDR3 DNA is TGCGCCAGCAGCACAGGACTAGCTTCTCTTGGTGAGCAGTTCTTC. It specifies CASSTGLASLGEQFF.

The chain links TRBV27 to TRBJ2-7, with 10 bases matching TRBD2. CDR1 is MNHEY, CDR2 SMNVEV, per germline (reference sequence). There are 14 residues in the CDR3. Losses at the gene ends were 7 bases for V and 3 bases for J; bases not matched to a gene: 6. The CDR3 DNA reads as TGTGCCAGCAAAGTTAGCGGGGGGTACTACGAGCAGTACTTC. Translating gives CASKVSGGYYEQYF.

The gene calls are TRBV19 and TRBJ1-5, with a weak D call TRBD1 (6 bases). The length of the CDR3 is 13 residues. The V end lost 6 bases, the J end lost 3 bases, and 9 bases lay between the germline ends. Germline V gene lookup returns CDR1 LNHDA and CDR2 SQIVND (reference sequence). The chain's CDR3 is CASSGTHNQPQHF. CDR3 in DNA: TGTGCCAGTAGCGGGACACACAATCAGCCCCAGCATTTT.

This chain connects TRBV4-2 to TRBJ1-5, with 9 bases identical to TRBD1. Germline CDR1 reads LGHNA; CDR2 reads YNFKEQ. CDR3 length equals 12 residues. V lost 1 base and J lost 16; bases outside the gene matches: 5. The CDR3, as DNA: TGTGCCAGCAGCCAAGGAGGGGACAGGGTCCATTTT. Protein: CASSQGGDRVHF.

The chain links TRBV10-3 to TRBJ2-5; 7 bases map to TRBD2. The CDR3 runs to 17 residues. Looked up from germline, CDR1 is ENHRY and CDR2 is SYGVKD. The ends lost 3 bases at V and 0 bases at J; junction bases unmatched: 10. Written as DNA, the CDR3 is TGTGCCATCAGTGAAAAGGCTAGCGGCAGCTACCAAGAGACCCAGTACTTC. It yields the protein CAISEKASGSYQETQYF.

The chain joins TRBV6-1 to TRBJ2-7; 7 bases are shared with TRBD2. The CDR3 runs 12 residues. The V segment lost 11 bases and the J segment 3 bases; nucleotides outside the gene matches: 7. Germline assignment: CDR1 MNHNS and CDR2 SASEGT. The CDR3 region has the DNA TGTGCCGGGGGGGAACGAAACTACGAGCAGTACTTC. This codes for CAGGERNYEQYF.

The rearrangement uses TRBV2 and TRBJ1-2, with D hard to call. V was cut by 6 bases and J by 3 bases, with 14 bases left in between. Germline V lookup: CDR1 SNHLY, CDR2 FYNNEI. This CDR3 region has 14 residues. In nucleotides, the CDR3 is TGTGCCAGCAGGTACGGGCTCGGGGACTATGGCTACACCTTC. Translation: CASRYGLGDYGYTF.

The chain links TRBV28 to TRBJ2-2, with 10 bases that match TRBD2. In germline, CDR1 is MDHEN, CDR2 SYDVKM. J lost 6 bases, V lost 2 bases, and 3 bases had no gene match. The CDR3 is 15 residues long. Here the CDR3 DNA reads TGTGCCAGCAGTTTAGCTAGCGGGAGCCCCGGGGAGCTGTTTTTT. Protein sequence: CASSLASGSPGELFF.

A few counts support this clone. The J gene is TRBJ2-5, the V gene TRBV11-1; 11 bases are a match to TRBD2. Germline CDR1 SGHAT, CDR2 FQDESV (reference sequence). CDR3 length: 17 residues. The V and J ends lost 5 bases and 4 bases, in that order; junction bases with no gene match: 12. The CDR3 nucleotides read TGTGCCAGCAGCCCTGATGTCCTAGCGGGAGGAGTAGAGACCCAGTACTTC. This encodes CASSPDVLAGGVETQYF. The whole variable domain, remainder taken from reference TRBV11-1 and TRBJ2-5, is EAEVAQSPRYKITEKSQAVAFWCDPISGHATLYWYRQILGQGPELLVQFQDESVVDDSQLPKDRFSAERLKGVDSTLKIQPAELGDSAMYLCASSPDVLAGGVETQYFGPGTRLLVL.

A note on this clone: Different DNA sequences within this sample yield the same CDR3. The gene calls are TRBV6-5 and TRBJ1-2; TRBD1 is a possible D gene (6 bases). The CDR3 consists of 14 residues. The V end lost 2 bases, the J end lost 5 bases, and 12 bases lay between the germline ends. Germline V gene lookup returns CDR1 MNHEY and CDR2 SVGAGI. CDR3 coding DNA: TGTGCCAGCAGTTACCTGGACAGAACGTATGGCTACACCTTC. This gives the protein CASSYLDRTYGYTF.

V is TRBV28 and J is TRBJ1-2; a weak D match, TRBD1 (5 bases). The germline gives CDR1 MDHEN, CDR2 SYDVKM. The V gene lost 5 bases and the J gene lost 4 bases, with 20 bases spanning the gap. The CDR3 length is 16 residues. DNA of the CDR3: TGTGCCAGCAGTCGACCCTCACGGACACTGGGCTATGGCTACACCTTC. Its protein product is CASSRPSRTLGYGYTF.

This chain connects TRBV4-1 to TRBJ2-7, with D possibly TRBD1 on 5 matching bases. Trimming shortened V by 4 bases and J by 1 base, and 11 bases separated the two germline ends. This CDR3 contains 14 residues. CDR1 and CDR2 from the germline V gene are MGHRA and YSYEKL. The CDR3 sequence: CASSPNTGSYEQYF. Here the CDR3 DNA reads TGCGCCAGCAGCCCGAACACAGGTTCCTACGAGCAGTACTTC.

This clone was seen more than once but under ten times. The V and J genes are TRBV19 and TRBJ1-1, with 10 bases fitting TRBD1. The CDR3 spans 15 residues. CDR1 and CDR2 from the germline V gene are LNHDA and SQIVND (reference sequence). Trimming took 5 bases from V and 5 from J; bases not matched to a gene: 8. The CDR3 loop is CASSLTDRGPTEAFF. The CDR3 region has the DNA TGTGCCAGTAGTCTCACTGACAGGGGGCCAACTGAAGCTTTCTTT.

The rearrangement links TRBV27 to TRBJ1-1; TRBD1 agrees at 8 bases. V was pared by 5 bases and J by 0 bases, with 5 bases of the junction left unmatched. Looked up from germline, CDR1 is MNHEY and CDR2 is SMNVEV (reference sequence). This CDR3 contains 15 residues. The CDR3 nucleotides are TGTGCCAGCAGTCCCTGGACAGGGATGAACACTGAAGCTTTCTTT. Its translation: CASSPWTGMNTEAFF.

The rearrangement links TRBV6-4 to TRBJ1-1; perhaps TRBD1 as D (6 bases). Germline V gene lookup returns CDR1 MRHNA and CDR2 SNTAGT. Trimming took off 3 bases at V and 0 bases at J, with 20 bases between the two ends. The CDR3 is 18 residues long. The CDR3 region is CASSEHYRVTYVNTEAFF. CDR3 sequence (DNA): TGTGCCAGCAGTGAACATTACAGGGTAACCTACGTGAACACTGAAGCTTTCTTT.

This rearrangement joins TRBV5-5 to TRBJ1-2, with TRBD1 as a possible D gene (5 bases). This CDR3 spans 14 amino acids. Trimming removed 2 bases from V and 2 bases from J, with 10 bases in between. Germline CDR1 SGHKS, CDR2 YYEKEE (reference sequence). CDR3 DNA: TGTGCCAGCAGCTTTCATACAGGAAACTATGGCTACACCTTC. Amino acids: CASSFHTGNYGYTF.